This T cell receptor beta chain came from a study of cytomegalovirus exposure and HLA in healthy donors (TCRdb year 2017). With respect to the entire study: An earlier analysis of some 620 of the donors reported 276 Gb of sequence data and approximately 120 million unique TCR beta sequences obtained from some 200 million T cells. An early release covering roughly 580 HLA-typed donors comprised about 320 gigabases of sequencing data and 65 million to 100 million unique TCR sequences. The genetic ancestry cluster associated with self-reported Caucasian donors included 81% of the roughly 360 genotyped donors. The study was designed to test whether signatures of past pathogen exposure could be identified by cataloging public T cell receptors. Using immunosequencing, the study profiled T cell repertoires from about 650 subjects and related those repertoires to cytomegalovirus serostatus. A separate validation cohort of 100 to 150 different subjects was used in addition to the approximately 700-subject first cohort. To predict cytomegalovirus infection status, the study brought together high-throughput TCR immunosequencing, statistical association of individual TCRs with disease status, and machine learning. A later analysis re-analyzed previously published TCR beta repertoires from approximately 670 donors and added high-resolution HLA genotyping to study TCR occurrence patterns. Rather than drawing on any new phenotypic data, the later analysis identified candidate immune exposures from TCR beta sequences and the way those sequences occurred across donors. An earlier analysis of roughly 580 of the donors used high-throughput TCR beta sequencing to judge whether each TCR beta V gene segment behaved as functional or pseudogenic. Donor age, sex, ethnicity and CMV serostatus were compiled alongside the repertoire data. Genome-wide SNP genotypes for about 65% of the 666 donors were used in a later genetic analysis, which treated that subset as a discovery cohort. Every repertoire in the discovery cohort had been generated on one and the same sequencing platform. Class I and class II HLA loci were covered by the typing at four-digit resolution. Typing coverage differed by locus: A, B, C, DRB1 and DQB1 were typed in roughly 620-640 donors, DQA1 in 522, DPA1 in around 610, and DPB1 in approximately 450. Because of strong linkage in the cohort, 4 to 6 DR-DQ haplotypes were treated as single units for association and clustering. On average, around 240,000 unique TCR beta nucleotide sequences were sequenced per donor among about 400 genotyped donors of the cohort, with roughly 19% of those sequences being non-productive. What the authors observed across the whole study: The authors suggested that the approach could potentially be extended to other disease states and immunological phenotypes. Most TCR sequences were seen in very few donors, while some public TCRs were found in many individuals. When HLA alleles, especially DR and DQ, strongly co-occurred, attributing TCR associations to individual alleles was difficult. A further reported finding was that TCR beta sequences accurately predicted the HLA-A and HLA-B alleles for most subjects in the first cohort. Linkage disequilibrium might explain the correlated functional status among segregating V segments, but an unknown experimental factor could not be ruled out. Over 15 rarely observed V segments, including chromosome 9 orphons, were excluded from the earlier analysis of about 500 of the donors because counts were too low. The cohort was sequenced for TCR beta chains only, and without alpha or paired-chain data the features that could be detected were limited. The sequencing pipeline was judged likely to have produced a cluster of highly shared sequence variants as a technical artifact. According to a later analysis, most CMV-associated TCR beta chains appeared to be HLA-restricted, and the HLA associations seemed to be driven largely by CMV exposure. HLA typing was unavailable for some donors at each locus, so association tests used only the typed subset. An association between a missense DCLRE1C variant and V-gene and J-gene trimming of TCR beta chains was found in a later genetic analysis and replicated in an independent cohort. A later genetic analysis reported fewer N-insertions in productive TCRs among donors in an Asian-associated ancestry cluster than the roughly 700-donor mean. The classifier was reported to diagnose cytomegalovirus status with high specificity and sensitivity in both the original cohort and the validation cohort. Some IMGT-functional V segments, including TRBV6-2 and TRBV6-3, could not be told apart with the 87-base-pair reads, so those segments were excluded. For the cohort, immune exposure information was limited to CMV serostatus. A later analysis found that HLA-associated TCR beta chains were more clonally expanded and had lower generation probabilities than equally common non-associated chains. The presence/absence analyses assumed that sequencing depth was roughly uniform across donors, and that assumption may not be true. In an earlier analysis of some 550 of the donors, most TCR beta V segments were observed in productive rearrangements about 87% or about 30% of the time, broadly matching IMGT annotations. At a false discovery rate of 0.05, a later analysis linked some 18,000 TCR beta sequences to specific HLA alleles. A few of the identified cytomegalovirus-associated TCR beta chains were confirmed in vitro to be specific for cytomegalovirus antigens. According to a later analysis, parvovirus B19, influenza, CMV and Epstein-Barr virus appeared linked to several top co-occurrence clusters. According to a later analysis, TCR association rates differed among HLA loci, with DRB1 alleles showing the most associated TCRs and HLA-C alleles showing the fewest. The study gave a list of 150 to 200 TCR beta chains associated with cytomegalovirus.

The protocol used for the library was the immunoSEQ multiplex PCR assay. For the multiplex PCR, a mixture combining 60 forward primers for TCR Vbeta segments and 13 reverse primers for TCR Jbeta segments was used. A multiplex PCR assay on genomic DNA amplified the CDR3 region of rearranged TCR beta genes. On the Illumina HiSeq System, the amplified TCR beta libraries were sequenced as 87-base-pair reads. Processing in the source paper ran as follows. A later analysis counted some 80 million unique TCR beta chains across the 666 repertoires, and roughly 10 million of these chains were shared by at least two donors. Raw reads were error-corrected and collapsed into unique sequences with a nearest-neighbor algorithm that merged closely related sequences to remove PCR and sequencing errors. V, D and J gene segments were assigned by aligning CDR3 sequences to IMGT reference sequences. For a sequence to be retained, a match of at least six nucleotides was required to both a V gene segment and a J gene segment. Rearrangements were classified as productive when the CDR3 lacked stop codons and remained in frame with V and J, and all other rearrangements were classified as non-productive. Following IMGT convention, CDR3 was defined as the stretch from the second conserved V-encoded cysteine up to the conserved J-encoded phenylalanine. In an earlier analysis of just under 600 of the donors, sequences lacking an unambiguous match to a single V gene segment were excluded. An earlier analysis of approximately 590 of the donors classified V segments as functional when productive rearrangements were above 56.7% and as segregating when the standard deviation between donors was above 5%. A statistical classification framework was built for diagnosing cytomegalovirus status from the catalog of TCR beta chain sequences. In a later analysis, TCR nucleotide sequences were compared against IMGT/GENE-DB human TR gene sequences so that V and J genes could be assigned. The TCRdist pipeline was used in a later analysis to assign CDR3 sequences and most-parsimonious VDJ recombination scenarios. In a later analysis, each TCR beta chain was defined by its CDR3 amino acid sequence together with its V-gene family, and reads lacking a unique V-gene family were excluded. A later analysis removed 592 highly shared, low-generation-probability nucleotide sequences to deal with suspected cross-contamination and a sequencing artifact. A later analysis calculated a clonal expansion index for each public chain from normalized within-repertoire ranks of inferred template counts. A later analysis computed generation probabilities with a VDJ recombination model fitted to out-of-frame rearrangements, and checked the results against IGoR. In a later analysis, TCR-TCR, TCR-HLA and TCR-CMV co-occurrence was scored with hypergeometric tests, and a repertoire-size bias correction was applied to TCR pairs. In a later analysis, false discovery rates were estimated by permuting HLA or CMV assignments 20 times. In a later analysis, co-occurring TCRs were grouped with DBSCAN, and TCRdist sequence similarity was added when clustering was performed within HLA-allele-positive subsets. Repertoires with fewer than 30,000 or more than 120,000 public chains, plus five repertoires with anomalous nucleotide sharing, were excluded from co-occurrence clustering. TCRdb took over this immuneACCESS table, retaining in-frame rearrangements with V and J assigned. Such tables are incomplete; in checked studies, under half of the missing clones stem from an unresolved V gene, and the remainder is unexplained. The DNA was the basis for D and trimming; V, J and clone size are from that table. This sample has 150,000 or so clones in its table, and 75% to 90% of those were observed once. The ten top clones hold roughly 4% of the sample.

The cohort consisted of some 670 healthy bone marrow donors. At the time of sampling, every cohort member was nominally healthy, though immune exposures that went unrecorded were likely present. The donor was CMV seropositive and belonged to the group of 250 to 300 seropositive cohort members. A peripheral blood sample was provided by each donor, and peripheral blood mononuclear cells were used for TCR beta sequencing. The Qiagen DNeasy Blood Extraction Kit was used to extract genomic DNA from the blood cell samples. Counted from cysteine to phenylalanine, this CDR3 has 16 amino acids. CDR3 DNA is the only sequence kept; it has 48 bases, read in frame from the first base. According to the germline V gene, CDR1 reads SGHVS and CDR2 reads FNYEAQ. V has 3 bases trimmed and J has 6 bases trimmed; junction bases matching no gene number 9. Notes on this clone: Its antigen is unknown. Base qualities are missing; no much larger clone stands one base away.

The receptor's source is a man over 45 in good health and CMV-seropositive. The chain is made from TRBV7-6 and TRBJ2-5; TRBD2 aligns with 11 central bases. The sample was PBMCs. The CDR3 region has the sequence CASSLGASGGSKTQYF. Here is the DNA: TGTGCCAGCAGCTTGGGTGCTAGCGGGGGGTCAAAGACCCAGTACTTC. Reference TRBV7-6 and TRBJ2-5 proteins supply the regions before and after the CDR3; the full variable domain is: GAGVSQSPRYKVTKRGQDVALRCDPISGHVSLYWYRQALGQGPEFLTYFNYEAQQDKSGLPNDRFSAERPEGSISTLTIQRTEQRDSAMYRCASSLGASGGSKTQYFGPGTRLLVL.